The T cell receptor beta chain described here comes from a study of graft-versus-host responses after intestinal transplantation. As for the study in general: Anti-thymocyte globulin induction preceded roughly 3 years of tacrolimus and steroid maintenance in all recipients.

Study outcomes and limitations: GvH clones turned up in recipient marrow; some had shown up first in ileum or blood. Allografts of patients with graft-donor T cell macrochimerism showed high graft-versus-host to host-versus-graft clone ratios.

Clones were read by immunoSEQ multiplex PCR, and TCRdb kept only the in-frame ones, dropping some. The top ten hold approximately 5.7% of the sample, which has over 5,500 clones, about 24% seen once. Stimulators, 200,000 irradiated and violet-dye-labeled cells, were plated with 200,000 CFSE-labeled responder cells. Sorting was performed after the reaction on proliferating CFSE-low CD3+CD4+ and CD3+CD8+ responders. CDR1 is SGHVS and CDR2 is FNYEAQ in the germline V gene. V lost 6 bases to trimming and J lost 7 bases; unmatched junction nucleotides: 8. The CDR3 is 13 amino acids. The chain combines TRBV7-6 with TRBJ1-1, with TRBD1 matching over 7 bases. This sequence was found in a human patient who was an organ donor for intestinal transplantation. Sequencing used alloreactive CD8+ T cells from a mixed lymphocyte reaction culture, obtained before transplantation. Sample subset: CFSE-low proliferating T cells sorted from roughly 6-day pre-transplant mixed lymphocyte reaction (GvH or HvG direction). The DNA for the CDR3 is TGTGCCAGCAGGGGGACAGCAGGCTTTGAAGCTTTCTTT. Translating gives CASRGTAGFEAFF.